The clone carrying this T cell receptor beta chain has a handful of counts. The record originates from a study of T cells after yellow fever vaccination. TCRdb reanalysed the 5' RACE reads using MiXCR and keeps one entry per CDR3 protein. Among hundreds of thousands of distinct CDR3 sequences listed, over 4% were seen once. CDR1 and CDR2 (germline): MNHNY, SVGAGI (reference sequence). The CDR3 consists of 15 residues. Between the trimmed V and J ends, which lost 5 bases and 0 bases, there was a span of 10 bases. This sequence was found in a young man who received the YFV17D yellow fever vaccine. The sequencing used PBMCs, collected 5 days after the yellow fever booster vaccination. This sequence joins TRBV6-6 and TRBJ1-4, with D uncertain. CDR3 bases: TGTGCCAGCAGTCCAGGCCCCCCAACTAATGAAAAACTGTTTTTT. Translated, it gives CASSPGPPTNEKLFF.